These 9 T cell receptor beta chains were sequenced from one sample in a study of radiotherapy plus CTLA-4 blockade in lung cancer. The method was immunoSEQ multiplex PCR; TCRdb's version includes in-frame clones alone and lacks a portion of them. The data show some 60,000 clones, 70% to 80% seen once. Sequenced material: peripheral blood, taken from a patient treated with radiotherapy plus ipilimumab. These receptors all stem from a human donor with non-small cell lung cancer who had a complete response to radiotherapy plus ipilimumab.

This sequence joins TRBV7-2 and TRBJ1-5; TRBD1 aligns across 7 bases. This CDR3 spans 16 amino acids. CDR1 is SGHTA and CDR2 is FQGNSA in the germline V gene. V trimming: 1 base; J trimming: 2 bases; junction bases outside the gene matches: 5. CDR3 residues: CASSLEKTGGNQPQHF. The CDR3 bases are TGTGCCAGCAGCTTAGAAAAAACAGGGGGCAATCAGCCCCAGCATTTT.

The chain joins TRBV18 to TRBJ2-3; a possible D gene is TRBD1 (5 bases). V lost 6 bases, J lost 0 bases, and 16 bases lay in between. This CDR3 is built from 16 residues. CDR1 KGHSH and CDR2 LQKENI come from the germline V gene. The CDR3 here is CASSRTQVTSTDTQYF. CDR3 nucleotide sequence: TGTGCCAGCTCCCGGACACAGGTGACTAGCACAGATACGCAGTATTTT.

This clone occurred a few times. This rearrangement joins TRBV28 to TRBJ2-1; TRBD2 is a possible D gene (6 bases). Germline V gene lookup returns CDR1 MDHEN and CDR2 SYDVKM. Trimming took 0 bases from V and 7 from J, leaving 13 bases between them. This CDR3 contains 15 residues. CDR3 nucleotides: TGTGCCAGCAGTTTATGGGGTATAAGCGGGAATGAGCAGTTCTTC. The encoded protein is CASSLWGISGNEQFF.

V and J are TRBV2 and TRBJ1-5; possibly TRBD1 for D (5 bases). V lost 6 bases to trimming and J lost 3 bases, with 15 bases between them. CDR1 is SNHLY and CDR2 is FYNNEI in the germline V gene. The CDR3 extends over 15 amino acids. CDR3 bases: TGTGCCAGCAGCCAAGACCCAGGGTCCAATCAGCCCCAGCATTTT. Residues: CASSQDPGSNQPQHF.

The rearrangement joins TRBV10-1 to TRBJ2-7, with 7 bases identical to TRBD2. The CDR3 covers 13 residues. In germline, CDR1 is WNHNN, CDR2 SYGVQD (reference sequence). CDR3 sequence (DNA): TGCGCTTACTATAGGGCGGGAGCCTACGAGCAGTACGTC. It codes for CAYYRAGAYEQYV.

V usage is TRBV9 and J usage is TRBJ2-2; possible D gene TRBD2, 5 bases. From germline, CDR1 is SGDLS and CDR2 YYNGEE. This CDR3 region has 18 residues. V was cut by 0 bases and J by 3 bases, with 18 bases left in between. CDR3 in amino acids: CASSVASSEARYTGELFF. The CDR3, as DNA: TGTGCCAGCAGCGTAGCTAGCTCCGAAGCGAGATACACCGGGGAGCTGTTTTTT.

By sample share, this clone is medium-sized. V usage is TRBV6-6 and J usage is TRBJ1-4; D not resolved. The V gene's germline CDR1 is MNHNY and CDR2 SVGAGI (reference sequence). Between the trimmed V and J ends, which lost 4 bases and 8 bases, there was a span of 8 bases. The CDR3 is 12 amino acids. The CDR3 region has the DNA TGTGCCAGCAGTTCAGGTTGGGAAAAACTGTTTTTT. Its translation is CASSSGWEKLFF.

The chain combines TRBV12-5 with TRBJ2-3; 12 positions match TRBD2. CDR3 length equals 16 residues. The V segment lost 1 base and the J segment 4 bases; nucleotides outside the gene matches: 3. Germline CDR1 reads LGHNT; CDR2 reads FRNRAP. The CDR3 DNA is TGTGCTAGTGGTTTGGGACTAGCGGGGGATCCAGATACGCAGTATTTT. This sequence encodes CASGLGLAGDPDTQYF.

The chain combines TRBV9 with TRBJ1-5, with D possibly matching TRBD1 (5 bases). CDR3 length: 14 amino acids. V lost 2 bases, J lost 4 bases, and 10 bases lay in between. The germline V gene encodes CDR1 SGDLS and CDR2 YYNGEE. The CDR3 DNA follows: TGTGCCAGCAGCGTGGGGACTCATAATCAGCCCCAGCATTTT. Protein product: CASSVGTHNQPQHF.